This T cell receptor beta chain was recovered during a study of CD8 T cell repertoires and HIV-1 epitope variants. Profiling relied on immunoSEQ multiplex PCR, and the TCRdb table lists in-frame clones only, not all of them. The table records about 5,600 clones, about 60% of them present only once. Only a few counts were recorded for this clone. The antigen remains unidentified. CDR3 length equals 16 residues. Germline-derived CDR1 and CDR2 are SNHLY and FYNNEI. The V end was cut by 6 bases, the J end by 4 bases, with 21 bases between. The sequencing sample was made of cultured CD8+ T cells derived from PBMCs. The rearrangement uses TRBV2 and TRBJ1-1, with unresolved D. The TCR comes from a male donor with HIV. The CDR3 here is CASRFEIGTFVTEAFF. For the CDR3, the DNA is TGTGCCAGCAGGTTCGAAATTGGTACGTTCGTCACTGAAGCTTTCTTT.